A single sample is the source of the 23 T cell receptor beta chains below, sequenced in a study of early stage breast cancer tumors. The assay was immunoSEQ multiplex PCR, and TCRdb's table has in-frame clones only and misses some. The table lists about 63,000 clones, more than 60% of them singletons. Input material: blood. These receptor sequences come from a person aged 25 to 45 with breast cancer.

The chain carries TRBV5-1 and TRBJ2-1; D possibly matches TRBD1 or TRBD2 (6 bases each). Trimming cost V 4 bases and J 3 bases, with 17 bases left between them. CDR3 length: 16 amino acids. Germline V gene lookup returns CDR1 SGHRS and CDR2 YFSETQ. The CDR3 loop is CASSPPRGGHYNEQFF. CDR3 coding DNA: TGCGCCAGCAGCCCTCCCAGGGGAGGCCACTACAATGAGCAGTTCTTC.

This clone was seen more than once but under ten times. J is TRBJ1-5 and V is TRBV30; TRBD1 agrees at 7 bases. The CDR3 extends over 13 amino acids. After removal of 5 bases from V and 1 base from J, the junction contained 2 bases not matched to a gene. In germline, CDR1 is GTSNPN, CDR2 SVGIG (reference sequence). Written as DNA, the CDR3 is TGTGCCTGGTCGGGACAGAGCAATCAGCCCCAGCATTTT. Translating gives CAWSGQSNQPQHF.

The chain combines TRBV5-1 with TRBJ1-1, with D possibly TRBD1 on 5 matching bases. V was trimmed by 0 bases and J by 0 bases, leaving 12 bases between them. The CDR3 is made up of 16 amino acids. Germline V gives CDR1 SGHRS, CDR2 YFSETQ. As DNA, the CDR3 is TGCGCCAGCAGCTTGGCCGTACAGGACATGAACACTGAAGCTTTCTTT. Its protein is CASSLAVQDMNTEAFF. Looking up the rest from reference TRBV5-1 and TRBJ1-1 gives the full variable domain: KAGVTQTPRYLIKTRGQQVTLSCSPISGHRSVSWYQQTPGQGLQFLFEYFSETQRNKGNFPGRFSGRQFSNSRSEMNVSTLELGDSALYLCASSLAVQDMNTEAFFGQGTRLTVV.

V usage is TRBV5-1 and J usage is TRBJ1-1, with TRBD1 as a possible D gene (5 bases). Germline V gene lookup returns CDR1 SGHRS and CDR2 YFSETQ. The CDR3 contains 15 residues. Between the trimmed V and J ends, which lost 4 bases and 5 bases, there was a span of 18 bases. The CDR3 DNA reads TGCGCCAGCAGCGTAATTGGCCAGGGTTTAACTGAAGCTTTCTTT. As protein: CASSVIGQGLTEAFF.

The rearrangement joins TRBV7-6 to TRBJ2-5; D gene unclear. Trimming cost V 0 bases and J 5 bases, with 16 bases left between them. The V gene's germline CDR1 is SGHVS and CDR2 FNYEAQ. The CDR3 is made up of 16 amino acids. The CDR3 DNA reads TGTGCCAGCAGCTTAGCGCGGACGGCTCATTGGGAGACCCAGTACTTC. Translated: CASSLARTAHWETQYF.

This chain connects TRBV6-5 to TRBJ2-1; 11 positions agree with TRBD2. Germline CDR1 is MNHEY and CDR2 is SVGAGI. The CDR3 is 16 amino acids. V trimming: 3 bases; J trimming: 11 bases; junction bases outside the gene matches: 12. The CDR3 region is CASSYVGPGLAGQQFF. The CDR3 DNA follows: TGTGCCAGCAGTTATGTAGGGCCCGGACTAGCGGGTCAGCAGTTCTTC.

In its sample, this clone was seen once. The genes are TRBV15 and TRBJ1-1; D gene ambiguous. V lost 5 bases, J lost 5 bases, and 21 bases lay in between. This CDR3 has 16 residues. In germline, CDR1 is LNHNV, CDR2 YYDKDF (reference sequence). CDR3 bases: TGTGCCACCAGCCGAGGAGGAACACTGCGAGGGACTGAAGCTTTCTTT. Translation gives CATSRGGTLRGTEAFF.

As concerns this clone: One end of the junction is discordant with germline, which a read error may explain. The V gene is TRBV7-7, the J gene TRBJ1-1, with D possibly matching TRBD1 (5 bases). The CDR3 covers 15 residues. Germline V gene sequence: CDR1 SSHAT, CDR2 FNYEAQ (reference sequence). This CDR3 is CASRRQRGMNTEAFF. In DNA form, the CDR3 reads TGTGCTAGCAGAAGACAGAGAGGAATGAACACTGAAGCTTTCTTT.

The sample holds a few counts of this clone. The chain carries TRBV7-3 and TRBJ2-3; D is uncertain. The CDR3 loop spans 15 amino acids. Trimming cost V 1 base and J 4 bases, with 12 bases left between them. CDR1 SGHTA and CDR2 FQGTGA come from the germline V gene. The CDR3 DNA follows: TGTGCCAGCAGCTTAAGTCCCTCAATAGCAGATACGCAGTATTTT. This gives the protein CASSLSPSIADTQYF.

This clone was counted a few times. The rearrangement uses TRBV13 and TRBJ2-1, with D hard to call. Per the germline V gene, CDR1 is PRHDT and CDR2 is FYEKMQ (reference sequence). This CDR3 is 12 amino acids long. Trimming removed 4 bases at V and 9 bases at J, with 10 bases between. This CDR3 is CASSSATPEQFF. CDR3 coding DNA: TGTGCCAGCAGCTCCGCTACCCCTGAGCAGTTCTTC.

The chain couples TRBV5-1 to TRBJ2-1; D might be TRBD1 (5 bases). V lost 3 bases and J 0 bases, leaving 10 bases between the germline ends. Germline values: CDR1 SGHRS, CDR2 YFSETQ. The length of the CDR3 is 15 residues. This chain's CDR3 is CASSSRDSSYNEQFF. In DNA form, the CDR3 reads TGCGCCAGCAGCTCTAGAGACAGCTCCTACAATGAGCAGTTCTTC. The full variable domain, with the rest looked up from reference TRBV5-1 and TRBJ2-1, is KAGVTQTPRYLIKTRGQQVTLSCSPISGHRSVSWYQQTPGQGLQFLFEYFSETQRNKGNFPGRFSGRQFSNSRSEMNVSTLELGDSALYLCASSSRDSSYNEQFFGPGTRLTVL.

This clone was observed a single time. The V and J genes are TRBV27 and TRBJ2-7; D unresolved. Looked up from germline, CDR1 is MNHEY and CDR2 is SMNVEV (reference sequence). The CDR3 consists of 11 residues. Trimming cost V 4 bases and J 1 base, with 2 bases left between them. Here the CDR3 reads CASSSSYEQYF. The DNA of the CDR3 is TGTGCCAGCAGTTCGTCCTACGAGCAGTACTTC.

This clone was detected only once. The rearrangement links TRBV5-1 to TRBJ2-1; 11 positions agree with TRBD2. CDR3 length equals 15 residues. Germline values: CDR1 SGHRS, CDR2 YFSETQ. V gave up 4 bases and J gave up 5 bases; unmatched junction bases: 5. CDR3 DNA sequence: TGCGCCAGCAGCAAAGGACTAGCGGGCGACAATGAGCAGTTCTTC. Translating it yields CASSKGLAGDNEQFF.

This chain joins TRBV27 and TRBJ2-7, with no clear D. This CDR3 region has 13 residues. V dropped 2 bases and J dropped 1 base, with 6 bases sitting between them. The germline V gene encodes CDR1 MNHEY and CDR2 SMNVEV (reference sequence). The CDR3 DNA reads as TGTGCCAGCAGTTTACCCGGGTCCTACGAGCAGTACTTC. This gives the protein CASSLPGSYEQYF.

V is TRBV5-1 and J is TRBJ2-3; 8 bases are shared with TRBD2. The germline V gene encodes CDR1 SGHRS and CDR2 YFSETQ. CDR3 length: 16 amino acids. Trimming at V came to 0 bases and at J to 6 bases, leaving 9 bases not matched to a gene. The CDR3 DNA reads as TGCGCCAGCAGCTTGGCACTAGCGGAATCGGTGGATACGCAGTATTTT. Translating gives CASSLALAESVDTQYF.

A single count supports this clone. The genes are TRBV5-1 and TRBJ2-5; the D is unclear. V was trimmed by 4 bases and J by 2 bases, leaving 3 bases between them. The CDR3 is 11 residues long. Germline assignment: CDR1 SGHRS and CDR2 YFSETQ. DNA for the CDR3: TGCGCCAGCAGCCAGCAAGAGACCCAGTACTTC. Amino acid sequence: CASSQQETQYF.

V usage is TRBV7-9 and J usage is TRBJ1-1; possibly TRBD1 for D (6 bases). Germline CDR1 is SEHNR and CDR2 is FQNEAQ (reference sequence). V lost 8 bases and J 1 base, leaving 14 bases between the germline ends. This CDR3 region has 14 residues. The CDR3 protein is CASLSGAGNTEAFF. In nucleotides, the CDR3 is TGTGCCAGCCTATCGGGGGCAGGGAACACTGAAGCTTTCTTT. Looking up the rest from reference TRBV7-9 and TRBJ1-1 gives the full variable domain: DTGVSQNPRHKITKRGQNVTFRCDPISEHNRLYWYRQTLGQGPEFLTYFQNEAQLEKSRLLSDRFSAERPKGSFSTLEIQRTEQGDSAMYLCASLSGAGNTEAFFGQGTRLTVV.

This clone was seen only a few times. This sequence joins TRBV4-1 and TRBJ1-2; weak D call: TRBD1 (5 bases). Per germline, CDR1 MGHRA and CDR2 YSYEKL. The germline V and J ends were trimmed by 8 bases and 6 bases, with 25 bases remaining between them. The CDR3 has 16 amino acids. For the CDR3, the DNA is TGCGCCAGCCACGTTGAAGTATATGGGACCCCCGATGGCTACACCTTC. It encodes CASHVEVYGTPDGYTF.

The rearrangement joins TRBV10-3 to TRBJ2-1; D may correspond to TRBD1 or TRBD2 (7 bases each). V was pared by 4 bases and J by 6 bases, with 13 bases between. CDR1 is ENHRY and CDR2 is SYGVKD in the germline V gene. This CDR3 is built from 14 residues. CDR3 loop: CAISGAGGGNEQFF. CDR3 DNA: TGTGCCATCAGTGGGGCAGGGGGGGGCAATGAGCAGTTCTTC.

V is TRBV5-6 and J is TRBJ1-1; D is unclear. V was clipped by 0 bases and J by 7 bases, with 4 bases between them. The CDR3 spans 11 residues. CDR1 SGHDT and CDR2 YYEEEE come from the germline V gene. CDR3 region: CASSLGSEAFF. The DNA of the CDR3 is TGTGCCAGCAGCTTGGGCAGTGAAGCTTTCTTT.

This chain uses TRBV15 with TRBJ2-5; 8 bases fit TRBD2. Germline values: CDR1 LNHNV, CDR2 YYDKDF (reference sequence). The CDR3 spans 15 residues. V gave up 8 bases and J gave up 0 bases; unmatched junction bases: 8. The CDR3 loop reads CATYAGGGYQETQYF. The CDR3 region has the DNA TGTGCCACCTATGCCGGGGGGGGATACCAAGAGACCCAGTACTTC. Combining the CDR3 with reference TRBV15 and TRBJ2-5 gives the whole variable domain DAMVIQNPRYQVTQFGKPVTLSCSQTLNHNVMYWYQQKSSQAPKLLFHYYDKDFNNEADTPDNFQSRRPNTSFCFLDIRSPGLGDTAMYLCATYAGGGYQETQYFGPGTRLLVL.

In DNA form, the CDR3 reads TGCGCCAGCAGCCCCTCCTCGGGAGGGCCCCAAGATACGCAGTATTTT. Its protein product is CASSPSSGGPQDTQYF. V is TRBV5-1 and J is TRBJ2-3, with TRBD2 matching over 8 bases. Germline lookup yields CDR1 SGHRS and CDR2 YFSETQ. With V trimmed by 4 bases and J by 5 bases, 12 bases remained unmatched. The CDR3 extends over 16 amino acids.

V gene TRBV25-1 combines with J gene TRBJ1-2; 9 positions agree with TRBD1. After removal of 2 bases from V and 5 bases from J, the junction contained 3 bases not matched to a gene. The CDR3 is 14 amino acids. The germline V gene encodes CDR1 MGHDK and CDR2 SYGVNS. The CDR3 coding sequence is TGTGCCAGCAGTGAAATCGGACAGGGGTATGGCTACACCTTC. Residues: CASSEIGQGYGYTF.